The rows below give T cell receptor beta chains drawn from one sample of a study of blood T cells in healthy people across ages. TCRdb re-analysed the 5' RACE reads in MiXCR, keeping a single row per CDR3 protein. The repertoire holds about 1.6 million distinct CDR3 sequences, with about 31% as singletons. The sample taken for sequencing was blood. Receptors originate from a woman aged 30 to 39 in good health. CDR3s include the opening cysteine and the closing phenylalanine or tryptophan. The D gene is left open where the match is weak. For some rows the clone size is stated as once, few or many, or as a class when expanded; others skip it.

>TRBD1|.|TRBJ2-7|TRBV4-1
CAGSQVDRGYEQYF
TGCGCCGGCAGCCAAGTGGACAGGGGGTACGAGCAGTACTTC
>.|.|TRBJ1-1|TRBV6-1
CAGSEAGVNTEAFF
TGTGCCGGCAGTGAAGCCGGGGTGAACACTGAAGCTTTCTTT
>.|.|TRBJ1-1|TRBV9
CASSGLTEYTEAFF
TGTGCCAGCAGCGGACTGACAGAATACACTGAAGCTTTCTTT
>TRBD1|many|TRBJ1-5|TRBV10-3
CAIGGGDQPQHF
TGTGCCATCGGAGGGGGCGATCAGCCCCAGCATTTT
>.|few|TRBJ2-2|TRBV5-1
CASSLDSGNTGELFF
TGTGCCAGCAGCTTGGACAGTGGTAACACCGGGGAGCTGTTTTTT
>TRBD2|.|TRBJ2-1|TRBV7-8
CASSLEWTSGRPEQFF
TGTGCCAGCAGCTTAGAATGGACTAGCGGGAGGCCCGAGCAGTTCTTC
>.|.|TRBJ1-6|TRBV4-2
CASSQELGDTSPLHF
TGTGCCAGCAGCCAAGAGTTAGGGGATACCTCACCCCTCCACTTT
>.|.|TRBJ1-2|TRBV6-1
CASSEQEHYGYTF
TGTGCCAGCAGTGAACAGGAACACTATGGCTACACCTTC
>TRBD2|few|TRBJ2-7|TRBV10-3
CATRLAGYEQYF
TGTGCCACTAGACTAGCGGGCTACGAGCAGTACTTC
>.|few|TRBJ2-1|TRBV20-1
CSARPLRGGTYNEQFF
TGCAGTGCTAGACCCCTCAGGGGAGGTACCTACAATGAGCAGTTCTTC
>.|few|TRBJ2-7|TRBV3-1
CASSHRYEQYF
TGTGCCAGCAGCCATAGGTACGAGCAGTACTTC
>.|many|TRBJ1-2|TRBV27
CASSSAGGGYTF
TGTGCCAGCAGTTCCGCCGGCGGCGGCTACACCTTC
>.|.|TRBJ2-1|TRBV4-1
CASSQVGGPLSYNEQFF
TGCGCCAGCAGCCAAGTTGGGGGGCCATTATCCTACAATGAGCAGTTCTTC
>.|.|TRBJ2-1|TRBV7-2
CASSGRLVGRIHEQFF
TGTGCCAGCAGCGGGCGACTAGTGGGGAGGATCCATGAGCAGTTCTTC
>.|.|TRBJ1-2|TRBV7-9
CASSLVIRQDGYTF
TGTGCCAGCAGCTTAGTTATCAGGCAAGATGGCTACACCTTC
>TRBD1|.|TRBJ1-1|TRBV7-9
CASSSPQGEGNTEAFF
TGTGCCAGCAGCTCCCCCCAGGGGGAGGGAAACACTGAAGCTTTCTTT
>.|.|TRBJ2-1|TRBV7-9
CASPGGASSYNEQFF
TGTGCCAGCCCGGGCGGAGCGAGCTCCTACAATGAGCAGTTCTTC
>.|.|TRBJ1-4|TRBV6-5
CASSPFSGGEGEKLFF
TGTGCCAGCAGCCCCTTCTCGGGCGGGGAAGGTGAAAAACTGTTTTTT
>.|.|TRBJ1-5|TRBV20-1
CSAMTDSNQPQHF
TGCAGTGCAATGACAGATAGCAATCAGCCCCAGCATTTT
>TRBD1|.|TRBJ1-6|TRBV25-1
CASSEAQGMRSPLHF
TGTGCCAGCAGTGAGGCACAGGGGATGCGGTCACCCCTCCACTTT
>TRBD1|many|TRBJ2-7|TRBV28
CASSPGQRSYEQYF
TGTGCCAGCAGTCCGGGACAGCGTTCCTACGAGCAGTACTTC
>TRBD1|.|TRBJ2-2|TRBV5-1
CASSNQQGAPNTGELFF
TGCGCCAGCAGCAACCAACAGGGGGCACCGAACACCGGGGAGCTGTTTTTT
>.|.|TRBJ2-3|TRBV7-6
CASSLVASRVTDTQYF
TGTGCCAGCAGCTTAGTGGCTAGCAGGGTCACAGATACGCAGTATTTT
>.|many|TRBJ1-2|TRBV5-1
CASSLPGTNYGYTF
TGCGCCAGCAGCTTACCGGGTACTAACTATGGCTACACCTTC
>.|.|TRBJ2-7|TRBV19
CASSIDGFQGSYEQYF
TGTGCCAGTAGTATAGATGGCTTTCAAGGAAGCTACGAGCAGTACTTC
>TRBD1|.|TRBJ1-1|TRBV24-1
CATSKGGWGEAFF
TGTGCCACCAGTAAAGGGGGCTGGGGTGAAGCTTTCTTT
>.|few|TRBJ2-1|TRBV27
CASSLEGSEQFF
TGTGCCAGCAGTTTAGAAGGGAGTGAGCAGTTCTTC
>.|.|TRBJ1-5|TRBV29-1
CSVDGGVGQPQHF
TGCAGCGTTGATGGGGGGGTAGGCCAGCCCCAGCATTTT
>TRBD1|.|TRBJ1-2|TRBV20-1
CSARRGTGVMGYGYTF
TGCAGTGCTAGGAGGGGGACAGGGGTAATGGGCTATGGCTACACCTTC
>.|.|TRBJ2-7|TRBV5-1
CASSLVRTSYEQYF
TGCGCCAGCAGCTTAGTGAGGACTTCCTACGAGCAGTACTTC